These T cell receptor beta chains were read from a single sample in a study of T-cell memory formation after mild COVID-19. TCRdb analysed the 5' RACE reads with MiXCR anew, one entry per CDR3 protein. This sample has about 560,000 distinct CDR3 sequences, with 17% found just once. Material for sequencing was PBMCs or a T cell subset sorted from them (not recorded which). The receptors derive from an adult woman who had mild COVID-19 (a few samples of this study predate the infection). Cell type and time point are not known. Each CDR3 is given with its conserved first and last residue. The order of the fields is clone size, V gene, J gene, D gene, CDR3 DNA, CDR3 protein. D genes are given only for firm matches. Clone sizes are given selectively: once, few, many, or a class where the clone is expanded.

>few|TRBV27|TRBJ1-2|.
TGTGCCAGCAGCCGCTTGGGAGTCAACTATGGCTACACCTTC
CASSRLGVNYGYTF
>.|TRBV12-3/TRBV12-4|TRBJ2-3|TRBD2
TGTGCCAGCAGCGGAAGGAGCGGGGGGTTGGATACGCAGTATTTT
CASSGRSGGLDTQYF
>.|TRBV7-9|TRBJ2-7|TRBD2
TGTGCCAGCAGCTTAAGCGTGAGACTAGCGGGAGTCTACGAGCAGTACTTC
CASSLSVRLAGVYEQYF
>.|TRBV24-1|TRBJ2-2|.
TGTGCCACCAGTGAACACGGACAGTACACCGGGGAGCTGTTTTTT
CATSEHGQYTGELFF
>few|TRBV28|TRBJ2-7|TRBD1
TGTGCCAGCAGTTTGTGGGACAGGGGCTTAGAGCAGTACTTC
CASSLWDRGLEQYF
>.|TRBV29-1|TRBJ2-4|.
TGCAGCGTTGAAGAACACGGACAGATAAACATTCAGTACTTC
CSVEEHGQINIQYF
>.|TRBV7-8|TRBJ2-1|TRBD2
TGTGCCAGCAAGCCTAGCGGGTACAATGAGCAGTTCTTC
CASKPSGYNEQFF
>once|TRBV5-1|TRBJ2-2|.
TGCGCCAGCAGCTTGGGTGATGGTAACACCGGGGAGCTGTTTTTT
CASSLGDGNTGELFF
>few|TRBV10-2|TRBJ1-5|TRBD1
TGCGCCAGCAGTGATGGGACAGACAGCAATCAGCCCCAGCATTTT
CASSDGTDSNQPQHF
>.|TRBV24-1|TRBJ2-2|.
TGTGCCACCAGTGATGACAGGATGAACACCGGGGAGCTGTTTTTT
CATSDDRMNTGELFF
>few|TRBV20-1|TRBJ1-3|.
TGCAGTGCTAGAATCGGACATGGAGGAAACACCATATATTTT
CSARIGHGGNTIYF
>.|TRBV27|TRBJ2-5|.
TGTGCCAGCAGTTTACCCGGTGGGCCCCAGTACTTC
CASSLPGGPQYF
>many|TRBV7-8|TRBJ2-7|.
TGTGCCAGCAGCTTGGGACTGACAACCACCTACGAGCAGTACTTC
CASSLGLTTTYEQYF
>few|TRBV28|TRBJ2-1|.
TGTGCCAGCAGTTTTCCTGGACTAAAGCAGTTCTTC
CASSFPGLKQFF
>many|TRBV29-1|TRBJ2-2|.
TGCAGCGTTGATCGGGCGAACACCGGGGAGCTGTTTTTT
CSVDRANTGELFF
>.|TRBV20-1|TRBJ1-1|.
TGCAGTGCTAGTCCCGACACTGAAGCTTTCTTT
CSASPDTEAFF
>.|TRBV5-1|TRBJ2-1|TRBD2
TGCGCCAACACTACCGGAGGTAGCGGGAGGGTCTACAATGAGCAGTTCTTC
CANTTGGSGRVYNEQFF
>few|TRBV7-3|TRBJ1-3|.
TGTGCCAGCAGCGTCCAGTCGGGACCGCTCTCTGGAAACACCATATATTTT
CASSVQSGPLSGNTIYF
>.|TRBV27|TRBJ2-1|.
TGTGCCAGCAGTCCCCACCCTAGCTCCTACAATGAGCAGTTCTTC
CASSPHPSSYNEQFF
>.|TRBV6-5|TRBJ2-2|.
TGTGCCAGCAGTTTTATTTCTTCCGGCCAGGGGAACACCGGGGAGCTGTTTTTT
CASSFISSGQGNTGELFF
>.|TRBV6-5|TRBJ2-5|.
TGTGCCAGCAGTCCCCCCGGGGGCGGGAGAGAGACCCAGTACTTC
CASSPPGGGRETQYF
>.|TRBV24-1|TRBJ2-3|.
TGTGCCACCAGTGATTTGCATCCAGGGGGCACAGATACGCAGTATTTT
CATSDLHPGGTDTQYF
>many|TRBV15|TRBJ1-6|.
TGTGCCACCAGCTTAATAGGGGGTGGTAATTCACCCCTCCACTTT
CATSLIGGGNSPLHF
>.|TRBV24-1|TRBJ1-2|TRBD1
TGTGCCACCAGTGATACGGGACAGGCGTATGGCTACACCTTC
CATSDTGQAYGYTF
>many|TRBV6-5|TRBJ1-6|.
TGTGCCAGCAGTCTTAATCCTGGGGGGCGGAGTAATTCACCCCTCCACTTT
CASSLNPGGRSNSPLHF
>.|TRBV12-3/TRBV12-4|TRBJ2-1|.
TGTGCCAGCAGTTACCTCCGGTATGGGAGTAGAGATGAGCAGTTCTTC
CASSYLRYGSRDEQFF
>.|TRBV18|TRBJ2-7|TRBD1
TGTGCCAGCTCCGGGACAGACGTTTACGAGCAGTACTTC
CASSGTDVYEQYF
>.|TRBV7-6|TRBJ2-5|.
TGTGCCAGCAGCTTTCTGGGGGGATCGTACCAAGAGACCCAGTACTTC
CASSFLGGSYQETQYF
>few|TRBV11-2|TRBJ2-3|TRBD2
TGTGCCAGCAGCTTAGTTGAGGCCCTAGCGGGAGGGCCAGATACGCAGTATTTT
CASSLVEALAGGPDTQYF
>.|TRBV4-1|TRBJ2-3|TRBD2
TGCGCCAGCAGCAATCTACCCGCGGGAGGGCCTCCAGATACGCAGTATTTT
CASSNLPAGGPPDTQYF
>.|TRBV7-2|TRBJ2-1|TRBD2
TGTGCCAGCAGCCCGACTAGCGGGAAGGGGGTTTTGGAGCAGTTCTTC
CASSPTSGKGVLEQFF
>.|TRBV6-5|TRBJ2-1|.
TGTGCCAGCATCTCACCGATCTACAATGAGCAGTTCTTC
CASISPIYNEQFF
>.|TRBV4-3|TRBJ2-3|.
TGCGCCAGCAGCCAAGTCGGGGATACGGACCTATCTAGCACAGATACGCAGTATTTT
CASSQVGDTDLSSTDTQYF
>.|TRBV9|TRBJ1-3|TRBD1
TGTGCCAGCAGCGTAACAGGGGGCAGAAACACCATATATTTT
CASSVTGGRNTIYF
>many|TRBV4-1|TRBJ1-1|.
TGCGCCAGCAGCCAAGCCCTCCCTAGGGGCCTCGTAGTGAACACTGAAGCTTTCTTT
CASSQALPRGLVVNTEAFF
>few|TRBV5-6|TRBJ1-1|TRBD1
TGTGCCAGCGCATGGGGTTTACAGGGGGCAGGGACTGAAGCTTTCTTT
CASAWGLQGAGTEAFF
>.|TRBV27|TRBJ2-7|.
TGTGCCAGCGGATCCTTTAGGGGTTCCTACGAGCAGTACTTC
CASGSFRGSYEQYF
>few|TRBV5-1|TRBJ2-1|.
TGCGCCAGCAGCTTGGGGTTAGAGCAGTTCTTC
CASSLGLEQFF
>few|TRBV10-3|TRBJ2-7|.
TGTGCCATCAGTGAGGCACCCTCCTACGAGCAGTACTTC
CAISEAPSYEQYF
>.|TRBV7-2|TRBJ2-1|.
TGTGCCAGCAGCTTGGGGGCTCAATCCTACAATGAGCAGTTCTTC
CASSLGAQSYNEQFF
>.|TRBV20-1|TRBJ2-1|TRBD2
TGCAGTGCTAGACGTCCTAGCGGGGGCCTTTTGGATGAGCAGTTCTTC
CSARRPSGGLLDEQFF
>few|TRBV9|TRBJ2-7|TRBD1
TGTGCCAGCAGCGGATCGACAGGGGACGAGCAGTACTTC
CASSGSTGDEQYF
>many|TRBV7-6|TRBJ2-4|.
TGTGCCAGCAGCTTAGACAGGGGGGGAGCCAAAAACATTCAGTACTTC
CASSLDRGGAKNIQYF
>few|TRBV6-2/TRBV6-3|TRBJ2-3|.
TGTGCCAGCAGTTACGAGCGGGATACGCAGTATTTT
CASSYERDTQYF
>.|TRBV5-1|TRBJ2-3|.
TGCGCCAGCACCCTAGCAGGGCCTACAGATACGCAGTATTTT
CASTLAGPTDTQYF
>many|TRBV20-1|TRBJ2-1|.
TGCAGTGCATTCCTCTTGGAGGGTAGCTCCTACAATGAGCAGTTCTTC
CSAFLLEGSSYNEQFF
>.|TRBV5-4|TRBJ2-3|TRBD2
TGTGCCATCCAGCTTGTGAGAGGGACTACCGGAACAGATACGCAGTATTTT
CAIQLVRGTTGTDTQYF
>few|TRBV7-9|TRBJ2-1|.
TGTGCCAGCAGCTTACACTCAGTATCCGCGGGAAATGAGCAGTTCTTC
CASSLHSVSAGNEQFF
>.|TRBV7-2|TRBJ2-3|.
TGTGCCAGCAGCTTAGCGCTCTATTGGGATACGCAGTATTTT
CASSLALYWDTQYF
>.|TRBV30|TRBJ2-3|TRBD1
TGTGCCTGGAGCGCAGGGGGCGCCGCAGATACGCAGTATTTT
CAWSAGGAADTQYF
>few|TRBV5-1|TRBJ2-1|TRBD2
TGCGCCAGCCCCCAGGACTTGCGGGAGGGCGGAAATGAGCAGTTCTTC
CASPQDLREGGNEQFF
>.|TRBV19|TRBJ1-5|.
TGTGCCAGTAGTATATCGGGAAATGGCAATCAGCCCCAGCATTTT
CASSISGNGNQPQHF
>.|TRBV15|TRBJ1-6|.
TGTGCCACCAGCGGGGATTACTCCTATAATTCACCCCTCCACTTT
CATSGDYSYNSPLHF
>few|TRBV3-1|TRBJ1-1|TRBD1
TGTGCCAGCAGCATCTCAGGGGGAGACGCTTTCTTT
CASSISGGDAFF
>many|TRBV7-8|TRBJ2-7|.
TGTGCCAGCAGCTCCGGCGACAGCTCCTACGAGCAGTACTTC
CASSSGDSSYEQYF
>.|TRBV5-5|TRBJ1-5|.
TGTGCCAGCAGCTTGGTTCCGGGACTGAGAGATCAGCCCCAGCATTTT
CASSLVPGLRDQPQHF
>.|TRBV7-7|TRBJ1-4|.
TGTGCCAGCAGCTCTACAGGGTCCGAAAAACTGTTTTTT
CASSSTGSEKLFF
>.|TRBV6-5|TRBJ1-2|.
TGTGCCAGCAGTTATTTGGGGGAAGGCTACACCTTC
CASSYLGEGYTF
>many|TRBV12-3/TRBV12-4|TRBJ1-3|.
TGTGCCAGCTTCCTCCGGGGAGGACCCTCTGGAAACACCATATATTTT
CASFLRGGPSGNTIYF